This T cell receptor beta chain was found in a study of spatial heterogeneity in lung cancer. Study-wide background: Raw reads showed each unique TCR and UMI combination turning up more than ten times on average.

TCRdb analysed the 5' RACE reads with MiXCR anew, one entry per CDR3 protein. The data hold about 10,000 distinct CDR3 sequences, with 6.1% observed a single time. The CDR3 length is 12 residues. Germline V gene data show CDR1 as SEHNR and CDR2 as FQNEAQ (reference sequence). V lost 9 bases and J 6 bases, leaving 14 bases between the germline ends. The time point: sample taken at primary tumor resection. The specimen was normal lung tissue next to the tumor, collected at surgery. The sequence was obtained from a male donor with early-stage non-small cell lung cancer. This chain links TRBV7-9 with TRBJ1-2; D is undetermined. CDR3 nucleotide sequence: TGTGCCAGTCGGACTATGGTGCATGGCTACACCTTC. This sequence encodes CASRTMVHGYTF.